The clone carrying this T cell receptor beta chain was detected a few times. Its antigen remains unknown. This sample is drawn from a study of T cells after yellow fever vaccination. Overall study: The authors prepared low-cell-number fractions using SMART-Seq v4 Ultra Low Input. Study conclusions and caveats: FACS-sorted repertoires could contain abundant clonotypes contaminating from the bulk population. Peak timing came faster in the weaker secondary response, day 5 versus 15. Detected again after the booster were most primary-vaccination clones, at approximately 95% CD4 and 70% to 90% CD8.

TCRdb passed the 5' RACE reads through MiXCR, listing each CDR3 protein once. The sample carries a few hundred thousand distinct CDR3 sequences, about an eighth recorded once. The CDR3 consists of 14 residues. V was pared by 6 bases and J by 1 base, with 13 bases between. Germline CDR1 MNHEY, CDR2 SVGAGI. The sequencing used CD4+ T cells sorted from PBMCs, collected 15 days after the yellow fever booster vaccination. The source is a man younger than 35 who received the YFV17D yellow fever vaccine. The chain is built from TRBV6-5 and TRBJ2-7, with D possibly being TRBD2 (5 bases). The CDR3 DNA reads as TGTGCCAGCAGCCCCCTTCGGGATTCCTACGAGCAGTACGTC. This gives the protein CASSPLRDSYEQYV.